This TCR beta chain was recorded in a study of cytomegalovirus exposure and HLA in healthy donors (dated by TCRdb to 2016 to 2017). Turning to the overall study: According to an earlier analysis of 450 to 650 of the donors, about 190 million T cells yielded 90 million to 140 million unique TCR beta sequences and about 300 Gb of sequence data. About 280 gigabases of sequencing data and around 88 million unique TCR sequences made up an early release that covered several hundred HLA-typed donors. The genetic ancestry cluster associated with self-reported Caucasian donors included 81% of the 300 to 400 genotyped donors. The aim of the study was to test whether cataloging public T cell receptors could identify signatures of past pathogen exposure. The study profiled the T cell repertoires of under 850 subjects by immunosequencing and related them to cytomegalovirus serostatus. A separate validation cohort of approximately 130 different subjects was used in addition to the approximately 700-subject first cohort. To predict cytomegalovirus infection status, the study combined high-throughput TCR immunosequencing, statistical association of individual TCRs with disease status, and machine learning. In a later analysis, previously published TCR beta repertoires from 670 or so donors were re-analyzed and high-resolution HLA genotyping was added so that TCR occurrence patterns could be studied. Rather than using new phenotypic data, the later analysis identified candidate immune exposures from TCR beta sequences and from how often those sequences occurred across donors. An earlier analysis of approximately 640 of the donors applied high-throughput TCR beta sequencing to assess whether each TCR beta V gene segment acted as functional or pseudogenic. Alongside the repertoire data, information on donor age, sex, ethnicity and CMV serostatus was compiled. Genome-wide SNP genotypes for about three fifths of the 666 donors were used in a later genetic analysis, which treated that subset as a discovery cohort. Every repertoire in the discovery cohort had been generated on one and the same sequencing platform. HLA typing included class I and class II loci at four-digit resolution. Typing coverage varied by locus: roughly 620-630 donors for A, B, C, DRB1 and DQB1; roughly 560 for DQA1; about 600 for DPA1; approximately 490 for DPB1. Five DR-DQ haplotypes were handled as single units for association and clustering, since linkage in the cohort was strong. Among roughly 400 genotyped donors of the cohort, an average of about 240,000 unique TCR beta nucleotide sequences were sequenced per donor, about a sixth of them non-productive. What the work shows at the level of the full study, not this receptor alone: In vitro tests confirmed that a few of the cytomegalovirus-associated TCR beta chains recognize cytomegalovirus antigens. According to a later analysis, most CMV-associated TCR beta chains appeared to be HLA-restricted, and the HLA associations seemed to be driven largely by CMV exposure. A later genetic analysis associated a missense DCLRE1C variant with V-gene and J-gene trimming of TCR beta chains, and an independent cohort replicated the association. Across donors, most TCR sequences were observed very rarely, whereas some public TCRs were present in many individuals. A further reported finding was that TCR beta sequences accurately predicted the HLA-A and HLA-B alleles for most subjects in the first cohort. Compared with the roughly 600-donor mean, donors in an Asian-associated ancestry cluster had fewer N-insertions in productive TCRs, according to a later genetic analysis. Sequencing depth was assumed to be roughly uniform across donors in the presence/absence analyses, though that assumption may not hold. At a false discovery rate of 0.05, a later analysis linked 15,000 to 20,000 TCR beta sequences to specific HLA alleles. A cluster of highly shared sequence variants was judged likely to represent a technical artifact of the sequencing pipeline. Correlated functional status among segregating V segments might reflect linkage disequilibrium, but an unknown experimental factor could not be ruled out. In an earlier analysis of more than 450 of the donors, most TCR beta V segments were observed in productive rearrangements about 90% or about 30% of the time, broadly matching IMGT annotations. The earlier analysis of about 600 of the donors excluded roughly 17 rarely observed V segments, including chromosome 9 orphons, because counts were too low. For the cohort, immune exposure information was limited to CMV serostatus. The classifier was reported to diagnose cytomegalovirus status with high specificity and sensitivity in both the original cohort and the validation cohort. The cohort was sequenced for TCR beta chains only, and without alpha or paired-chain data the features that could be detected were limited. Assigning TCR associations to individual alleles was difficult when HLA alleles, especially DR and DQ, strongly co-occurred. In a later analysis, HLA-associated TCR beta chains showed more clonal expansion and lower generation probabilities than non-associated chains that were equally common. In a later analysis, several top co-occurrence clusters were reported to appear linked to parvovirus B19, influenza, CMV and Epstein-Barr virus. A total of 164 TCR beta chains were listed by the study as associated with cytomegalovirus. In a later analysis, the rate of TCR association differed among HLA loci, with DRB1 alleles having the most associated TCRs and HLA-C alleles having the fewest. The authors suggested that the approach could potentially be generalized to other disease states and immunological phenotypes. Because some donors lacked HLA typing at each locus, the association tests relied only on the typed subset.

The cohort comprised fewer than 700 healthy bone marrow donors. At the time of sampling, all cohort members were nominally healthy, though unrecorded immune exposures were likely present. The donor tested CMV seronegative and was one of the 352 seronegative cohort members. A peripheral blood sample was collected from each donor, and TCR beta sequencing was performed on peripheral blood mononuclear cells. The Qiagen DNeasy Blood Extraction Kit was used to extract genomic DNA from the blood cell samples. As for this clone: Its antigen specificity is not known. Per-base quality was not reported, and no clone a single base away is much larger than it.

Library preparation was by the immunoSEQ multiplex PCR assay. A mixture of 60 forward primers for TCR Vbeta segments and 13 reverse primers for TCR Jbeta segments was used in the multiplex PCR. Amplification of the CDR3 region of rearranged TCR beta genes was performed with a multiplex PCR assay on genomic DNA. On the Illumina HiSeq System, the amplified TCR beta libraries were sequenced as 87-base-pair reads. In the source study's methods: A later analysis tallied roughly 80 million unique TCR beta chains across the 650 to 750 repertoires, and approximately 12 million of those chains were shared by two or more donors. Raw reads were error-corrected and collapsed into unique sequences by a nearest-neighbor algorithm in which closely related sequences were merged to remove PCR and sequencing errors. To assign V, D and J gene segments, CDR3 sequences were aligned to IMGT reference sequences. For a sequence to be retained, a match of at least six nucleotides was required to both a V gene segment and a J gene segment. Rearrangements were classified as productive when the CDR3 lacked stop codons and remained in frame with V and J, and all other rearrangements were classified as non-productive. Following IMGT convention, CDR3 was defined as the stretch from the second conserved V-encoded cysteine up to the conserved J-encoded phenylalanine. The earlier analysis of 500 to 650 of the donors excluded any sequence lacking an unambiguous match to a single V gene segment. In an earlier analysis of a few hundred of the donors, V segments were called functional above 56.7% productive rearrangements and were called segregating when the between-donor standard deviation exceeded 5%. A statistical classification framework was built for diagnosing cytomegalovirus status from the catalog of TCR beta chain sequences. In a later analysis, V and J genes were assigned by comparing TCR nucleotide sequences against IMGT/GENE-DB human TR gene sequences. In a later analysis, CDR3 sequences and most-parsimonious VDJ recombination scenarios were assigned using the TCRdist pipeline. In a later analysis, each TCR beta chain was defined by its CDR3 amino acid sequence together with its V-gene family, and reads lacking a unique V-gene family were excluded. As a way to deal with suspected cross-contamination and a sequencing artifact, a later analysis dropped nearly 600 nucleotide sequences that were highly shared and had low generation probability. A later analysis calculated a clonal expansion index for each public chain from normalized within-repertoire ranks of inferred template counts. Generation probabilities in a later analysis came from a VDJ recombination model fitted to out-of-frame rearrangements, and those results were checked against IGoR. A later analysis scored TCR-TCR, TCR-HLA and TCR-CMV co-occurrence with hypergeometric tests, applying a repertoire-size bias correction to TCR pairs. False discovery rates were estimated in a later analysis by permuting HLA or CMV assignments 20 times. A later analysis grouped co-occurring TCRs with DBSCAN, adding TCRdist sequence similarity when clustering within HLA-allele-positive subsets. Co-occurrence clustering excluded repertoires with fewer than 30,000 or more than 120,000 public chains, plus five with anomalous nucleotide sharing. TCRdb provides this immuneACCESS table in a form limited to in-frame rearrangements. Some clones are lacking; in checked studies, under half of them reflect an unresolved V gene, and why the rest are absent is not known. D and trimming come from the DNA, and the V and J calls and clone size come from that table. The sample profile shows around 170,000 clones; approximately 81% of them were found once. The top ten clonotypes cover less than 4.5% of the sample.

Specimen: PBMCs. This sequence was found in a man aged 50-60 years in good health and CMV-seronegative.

The CDR3 reads CATRDGQKTEAFF. The sequenced DNA: TGTGCCACGCGTGACGGACAGAAGACTGAAGCTTTCTTT. The chain couples TRBV6-5 to TRBJ1-1; TRBD1 is a possible D gene, resting on 6 matching bases. The CDR3 starts with the cysteine, ends with the phenylalanine, and has 13 residues. CDR3 DNA is the only sequence kept; it has 39 bases, read in frame from the first base. As encoded in the germline V gene, CDR1 is MNHEY while CDR2 is SVGAGI. Relative to germline, V is 10 bases shorter and J is 5 bases shorter, with 17 bases between their ends.